This paragraph reports one T cell receptor (beta chain). These data belong to a study of CD8 T cells in Susac syndrome. CD8+ and CD4+ T cells from blood underwent TCR beta sequencing. The study used treatment-naive patients who had stable or active relapsing-remitting disease as multiple sclerosis controls. V lost 3 bases, J lost 0 bases, and 8 bases lay in between. This CDR3 has 14 residues. Reverse transcription of 0.5 to 1 ug RNA was performed with random hexamers. An immunoSEQ multiplex PCR amplified TCR beta CDR3 over 54 Vbeta and 13 Jbeta. In TCRdb, the immunoSEQ multiplex PCR reads were re-called with MiXCR into one record per CDR3 protein. The sample has tens of thousands of distinct CDR3 sequences, less than 95% seen once.

The origin of this receptor is a human donor with multiple sclerosis. Sequenced input: CD8+ T cells from PBMCs. This sequence joins TRBV12-3 or TRBV12-4 and TRBJ1-1; D is uncertain. CDR3 loop: CASSLHGLNTEAFF. The DNA of the CDR3 is TGTGCCAGCAGTTTGCACGGTTTGAACACTGAAGCTTTCTTT.